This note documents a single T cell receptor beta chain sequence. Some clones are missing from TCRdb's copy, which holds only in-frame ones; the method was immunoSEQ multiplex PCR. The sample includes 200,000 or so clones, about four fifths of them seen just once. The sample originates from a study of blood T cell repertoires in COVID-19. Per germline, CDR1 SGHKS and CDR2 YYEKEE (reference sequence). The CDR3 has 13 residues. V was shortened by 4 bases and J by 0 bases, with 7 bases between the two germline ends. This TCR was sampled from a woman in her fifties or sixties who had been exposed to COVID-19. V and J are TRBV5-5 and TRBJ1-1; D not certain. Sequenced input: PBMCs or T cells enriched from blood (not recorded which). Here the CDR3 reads CASSVSMNTEAFF. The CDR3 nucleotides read TGTGCCAGCAGCGTTAGTATGAACACTGAAGCTTTCTTT.